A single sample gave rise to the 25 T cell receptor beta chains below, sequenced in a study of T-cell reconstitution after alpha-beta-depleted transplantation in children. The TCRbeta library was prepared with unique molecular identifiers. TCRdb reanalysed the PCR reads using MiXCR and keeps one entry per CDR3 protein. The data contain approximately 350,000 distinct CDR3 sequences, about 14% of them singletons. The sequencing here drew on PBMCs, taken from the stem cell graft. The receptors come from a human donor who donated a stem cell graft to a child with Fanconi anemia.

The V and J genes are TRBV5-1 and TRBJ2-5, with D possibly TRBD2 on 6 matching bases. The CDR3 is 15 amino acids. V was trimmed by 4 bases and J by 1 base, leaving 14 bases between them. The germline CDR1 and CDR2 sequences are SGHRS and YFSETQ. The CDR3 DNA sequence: TGCGCCAGCAGCGTTAGCTCGGGACTCCAAGAGACCCAGTACTTC. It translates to CASSVSSGLQETQYF. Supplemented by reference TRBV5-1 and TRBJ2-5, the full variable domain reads KAGVTQTPRYLIKTRGQQVTLSCSPISGHRSVSWYQQTPGQGLQFLFEYFSETQRNKGNFPGRFSGRQFSNSRSEMNVSTLELGDSALYLCASSVSSGLQETQYFGPGTRLLVL.

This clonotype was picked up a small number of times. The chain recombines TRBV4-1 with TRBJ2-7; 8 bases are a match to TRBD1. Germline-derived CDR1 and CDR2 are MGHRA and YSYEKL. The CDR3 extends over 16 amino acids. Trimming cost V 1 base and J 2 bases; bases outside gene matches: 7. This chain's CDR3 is CASSQGSDRATYEQYF. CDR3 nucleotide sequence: TGCGCCAGCAGCCAAGGATCGGACAGGGCTACCTACGAGCAGTACTTC.

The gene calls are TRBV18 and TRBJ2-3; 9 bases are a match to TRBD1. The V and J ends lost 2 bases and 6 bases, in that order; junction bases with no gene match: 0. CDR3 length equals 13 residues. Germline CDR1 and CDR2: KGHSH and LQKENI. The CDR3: CASSPGTGDTQYF. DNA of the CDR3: TGTGCCAGCTCACCAGGGACAGGGGATACGCAGTATTTT.

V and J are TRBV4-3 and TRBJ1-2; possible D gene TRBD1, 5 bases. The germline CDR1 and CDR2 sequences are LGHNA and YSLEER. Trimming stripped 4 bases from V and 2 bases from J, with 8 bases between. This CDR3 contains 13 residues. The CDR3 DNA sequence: TGCGCCAGCAGCCTGGGACCAAACTATGGCTACACCTTC. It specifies CASSLGPNYGYTF.

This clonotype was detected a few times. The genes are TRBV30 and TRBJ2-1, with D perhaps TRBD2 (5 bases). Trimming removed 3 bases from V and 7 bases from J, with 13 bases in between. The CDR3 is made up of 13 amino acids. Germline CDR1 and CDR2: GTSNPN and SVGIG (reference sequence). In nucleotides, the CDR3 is TGTGCCTGGAGCCCACCGGGGATGAATGAGCAGTTCTTC. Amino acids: CAWSPPGMNEQFF.

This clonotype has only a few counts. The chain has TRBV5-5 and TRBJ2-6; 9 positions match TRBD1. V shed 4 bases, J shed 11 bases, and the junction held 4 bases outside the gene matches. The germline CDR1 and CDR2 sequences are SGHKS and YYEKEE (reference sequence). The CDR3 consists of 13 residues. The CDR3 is CASSGDREDVLTF. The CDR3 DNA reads TGTGCCAGCAGCGGGGACAGGGAGGACGTCCTGACTTTC. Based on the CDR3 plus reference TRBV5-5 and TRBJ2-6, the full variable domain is DAGVTQSPTHLIKTRGQQVTLRCSPISGHKSVSWYQQVLGQGPQFIFQYYEKEERGRGNFPDRFSARQFPNYSSELNVNALLLGDSALYLCASSGDREDVLTFGAGSRLTVL.

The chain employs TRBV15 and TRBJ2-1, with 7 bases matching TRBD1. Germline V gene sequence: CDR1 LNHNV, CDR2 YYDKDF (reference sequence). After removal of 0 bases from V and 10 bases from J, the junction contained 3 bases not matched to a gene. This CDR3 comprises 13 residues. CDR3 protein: CATSRDPGGEQFF. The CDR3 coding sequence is TGTGCCACCAGCAGAGATCCAGGGGGAGAGCAGTTCTTC.

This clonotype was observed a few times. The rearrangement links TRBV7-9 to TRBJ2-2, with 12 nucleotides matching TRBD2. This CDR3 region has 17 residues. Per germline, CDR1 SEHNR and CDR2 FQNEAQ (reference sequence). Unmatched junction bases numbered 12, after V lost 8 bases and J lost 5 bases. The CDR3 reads CASFRSSGTSGTGELFF. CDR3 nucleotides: TGTGCCAGCTTTAGGTCTTCCGGGACTAGCGGGACCGGGGAGCTGTTTTTT.

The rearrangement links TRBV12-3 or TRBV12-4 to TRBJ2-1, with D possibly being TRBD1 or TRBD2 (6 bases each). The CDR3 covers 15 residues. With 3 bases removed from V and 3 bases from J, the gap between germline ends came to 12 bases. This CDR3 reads CASSLGAGNYNEQFF. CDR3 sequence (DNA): TGTGCCAGCAGTTTGGGGGCGGGAAACTACAATGAGCAGTTCTTC.

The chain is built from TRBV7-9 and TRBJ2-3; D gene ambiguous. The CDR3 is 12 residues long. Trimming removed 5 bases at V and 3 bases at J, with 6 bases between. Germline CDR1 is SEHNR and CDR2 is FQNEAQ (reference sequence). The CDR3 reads CASSTFTDTQYF. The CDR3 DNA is TGTGCCAGCAGCACGTTTACAGATACGCAGTATTTT.

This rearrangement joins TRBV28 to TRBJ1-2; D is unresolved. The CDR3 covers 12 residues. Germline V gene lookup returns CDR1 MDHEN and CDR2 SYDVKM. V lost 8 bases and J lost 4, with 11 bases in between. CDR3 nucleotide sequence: TGTGCCAGCCGCCCAGGTGGCTATGGCTACACCTTC. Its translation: CASRPGGYGYTF.

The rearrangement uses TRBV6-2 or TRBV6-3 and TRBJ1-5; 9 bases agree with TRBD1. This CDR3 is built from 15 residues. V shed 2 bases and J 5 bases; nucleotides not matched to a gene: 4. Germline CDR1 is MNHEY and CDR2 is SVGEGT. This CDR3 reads CASSYPGQGHQPQHF. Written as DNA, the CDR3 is TGTGCCAGCAGTTACCCGGGACAGGGTCATCAGCCCCAGCATTTT.

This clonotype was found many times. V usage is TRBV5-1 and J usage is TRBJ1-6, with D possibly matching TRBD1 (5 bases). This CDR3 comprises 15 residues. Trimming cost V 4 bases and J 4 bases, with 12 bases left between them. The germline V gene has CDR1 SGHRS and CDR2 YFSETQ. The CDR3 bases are TGCGCCAGCAGCAAACCTGACAGTTATAATTCACCCCTCCACTTT. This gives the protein CASSKPDSYNSPLHF.

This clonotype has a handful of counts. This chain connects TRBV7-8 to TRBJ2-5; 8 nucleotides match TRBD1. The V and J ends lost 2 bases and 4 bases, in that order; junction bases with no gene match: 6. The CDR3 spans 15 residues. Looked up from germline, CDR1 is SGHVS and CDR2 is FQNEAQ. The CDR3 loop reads CASSLRVQGAETQYF. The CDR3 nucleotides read TGTGCCAGCAGCTTACGAGTGCAGGGGGCAGAGACCCAGTACTTC.

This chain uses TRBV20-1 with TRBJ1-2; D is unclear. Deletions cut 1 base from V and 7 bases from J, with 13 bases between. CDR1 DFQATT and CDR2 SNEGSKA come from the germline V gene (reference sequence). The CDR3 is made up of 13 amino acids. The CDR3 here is CSARVVGGLGYTF. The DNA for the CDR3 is TGCAGTGCTAGAGTCGTGGGAGGTCTTGGCTACACCTTC.

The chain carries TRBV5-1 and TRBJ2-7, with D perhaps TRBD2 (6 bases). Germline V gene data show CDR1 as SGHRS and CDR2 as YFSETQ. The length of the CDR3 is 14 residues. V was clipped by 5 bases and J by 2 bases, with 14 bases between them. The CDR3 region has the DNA TGCGCCAGCAGGCCCCCCGGGAGCCCCTACGAGCAGTACTTC. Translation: CASRPPGSPYEQYF.

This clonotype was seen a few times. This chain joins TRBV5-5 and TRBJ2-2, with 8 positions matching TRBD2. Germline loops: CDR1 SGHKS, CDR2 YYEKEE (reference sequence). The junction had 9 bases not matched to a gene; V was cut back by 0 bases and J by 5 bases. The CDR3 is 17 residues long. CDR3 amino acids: CASSLAGGAERTGELFF. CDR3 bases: TGTGCCAGCAGCTTGGCCGGGGGGGCGGAAAGAACCGGGGAGCTGTTTTTT.

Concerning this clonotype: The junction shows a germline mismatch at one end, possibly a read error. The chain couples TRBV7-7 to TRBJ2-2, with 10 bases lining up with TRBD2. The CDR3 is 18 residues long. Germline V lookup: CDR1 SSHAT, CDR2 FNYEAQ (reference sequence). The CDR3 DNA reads TGTGCTAGCAGCTTATATCCTAGCGGGGGCGCGAACACCGGGGAGCTGTTTTTT. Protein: CASSLYPSGGANTGELFF.

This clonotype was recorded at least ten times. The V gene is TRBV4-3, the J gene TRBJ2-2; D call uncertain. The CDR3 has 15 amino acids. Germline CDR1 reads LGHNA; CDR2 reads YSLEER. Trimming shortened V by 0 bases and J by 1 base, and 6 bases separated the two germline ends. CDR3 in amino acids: CASSQELGNTGELFF. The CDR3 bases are TGCGCCAGCAGCCAAGAATTGGGGAACACCGGGGAGCTGTTTTTT.

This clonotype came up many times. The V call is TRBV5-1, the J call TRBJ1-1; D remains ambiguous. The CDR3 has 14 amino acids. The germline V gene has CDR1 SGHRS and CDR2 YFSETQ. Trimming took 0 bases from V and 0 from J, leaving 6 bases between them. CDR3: CASSLASLNTEAFF. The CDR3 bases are TGCGCCAGCAGCTTGGCAAGCCTGAACACTGAAGCTTTCTTT.

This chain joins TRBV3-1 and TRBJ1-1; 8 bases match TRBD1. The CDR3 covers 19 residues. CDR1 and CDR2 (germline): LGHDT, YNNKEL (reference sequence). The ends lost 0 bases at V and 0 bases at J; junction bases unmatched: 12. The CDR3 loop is CASSQDRPGGGLMNTEAFF. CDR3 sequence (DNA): TGTGCCAGCAGCCAAGATCGGCCAGGGGGCGGCCTCATGAACACTGAAGCTTTCTTT. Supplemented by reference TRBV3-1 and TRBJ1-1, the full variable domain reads DTAVSQTPKYLVTQMGNDKSIKCEQNLGHDTMYWYKQDSKKFLKIMFSYNNKELIINETVPNRFSPKSPDKAHLNLHINSLELGDSAVYFCASSQDRPGGGLMNTEAFFGQGTRLTVV.

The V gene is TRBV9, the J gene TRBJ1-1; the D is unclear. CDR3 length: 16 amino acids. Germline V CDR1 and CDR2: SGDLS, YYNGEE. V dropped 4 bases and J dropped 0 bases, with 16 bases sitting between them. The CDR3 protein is CASSLRGDALNTEAFF. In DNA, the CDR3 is TGTGCCAGCAGCCTCCGTGGGGATGCCTTGAACACTGAAGCTTTCTTT.

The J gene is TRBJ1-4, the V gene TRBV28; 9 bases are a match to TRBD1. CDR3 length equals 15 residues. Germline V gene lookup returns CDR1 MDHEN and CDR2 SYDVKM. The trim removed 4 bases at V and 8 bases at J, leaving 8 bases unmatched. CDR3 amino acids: CASSSSQGAREKLFF. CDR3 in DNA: TGTGCCAGCAGTTCCTCACAGGGGGCGAGGGAAAAACTGTTTTTT. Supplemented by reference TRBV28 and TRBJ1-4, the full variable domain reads DVKVTQSSRYLVKRTGEKVFLECVQDMDHENMFWYRQDPGLGLRLIYFSYDVKMKEKGDIPEGYSVSREKKERFSLILESASTNQTSMYLCASSSSQGAREKLFFGSGTQLSVL.

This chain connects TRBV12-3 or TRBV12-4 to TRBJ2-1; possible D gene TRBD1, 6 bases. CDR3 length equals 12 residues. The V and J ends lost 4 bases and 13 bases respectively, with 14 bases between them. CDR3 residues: CASSSRTAAQFF. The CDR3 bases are TGTGCCAGCAGTTCAAGGACAGCCGCCCAGTTCTTC.

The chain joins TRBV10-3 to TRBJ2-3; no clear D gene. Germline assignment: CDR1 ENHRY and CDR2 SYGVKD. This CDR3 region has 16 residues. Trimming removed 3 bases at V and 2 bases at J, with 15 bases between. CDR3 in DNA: TGTGCCATCAGTGATAGAGTCCTACCATACACAGATACGCAGTATTTT. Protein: CAISDRVLPYTDTQYF.